This TCR beta chain emerged from a study of blood T cell repertoires in COVID-19. Study-level information: T cells, B-cell-depleted T cells, or PBMCs supplied cDNA or gDNA.

Germline CDR1 SGHAT, CDR2 FQNNGV. Trimming pared 1 base from V and 8 bases from J, leaving 14 bases between. This CDR3 comprises 15 residues. Methods used by the authors: Counts of nucleated cells, estimated from reference gene primer amplification, were obtained. The assay was immunoSEQ multiplex PCR, and TCRdb's table has in-frame clones only and misses some. The D gene and trimming were derived from the DNA, and the V and J assignments and clone size from that table. This repertoire shows 65,000 to 80,000 clones, around 80% found once; its top ten account for 20% to 25%. V gene TRBV11-2 combines with J gene TRBJ2-2, with D maybe TRBD1 (5 bases). The receptor was isolated from a human donor in a cohort sampled during active COVID-19. The specimen was peripheral blood. Here the CDR3 DNA reads TGTGCCAGCAGCTTAGGTCCACAGGCGGCTGGGGAGCTGTTTTTT. Its protein is CASSLGPQAAGELFF.